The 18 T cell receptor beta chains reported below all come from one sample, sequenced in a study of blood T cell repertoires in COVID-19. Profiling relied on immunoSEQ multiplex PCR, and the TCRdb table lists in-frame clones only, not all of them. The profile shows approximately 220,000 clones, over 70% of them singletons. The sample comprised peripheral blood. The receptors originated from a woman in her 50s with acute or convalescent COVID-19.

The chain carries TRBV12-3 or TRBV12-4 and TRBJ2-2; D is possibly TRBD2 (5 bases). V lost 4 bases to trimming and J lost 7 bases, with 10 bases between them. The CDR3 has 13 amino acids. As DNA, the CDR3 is TGTGCCAGCAGTTGGACTGAGAACGGGGAGCTGTTTTTT. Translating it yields CASSWTENGELFF.

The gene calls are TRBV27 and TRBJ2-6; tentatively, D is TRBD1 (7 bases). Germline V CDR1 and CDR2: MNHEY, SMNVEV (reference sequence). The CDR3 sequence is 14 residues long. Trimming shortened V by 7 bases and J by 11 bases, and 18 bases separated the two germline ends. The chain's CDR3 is CASTTVRDSHVLTF. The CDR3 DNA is TGTGCCAGCACCACTGTGCGGGACAGTCACGTCCTGACTTTC.

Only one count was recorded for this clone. CDR3 in DNA: TGCGCCAGCAGCGAACAGGGGGCAGGCGCCTACGAGCAGTACTTC. It is translated as CASSEQGAGAYEQYF. The J gene is TRBJ2-7, the V gene TRBV5-1; 9 bases fit TRBD1. With V trimmed by 4 bases and J by 2 bases, 7 bases remained unmatched. CDR3 size: 15 residues. CDR1 SGHRS and CDR2 YFSETQ come from the germline V gene.

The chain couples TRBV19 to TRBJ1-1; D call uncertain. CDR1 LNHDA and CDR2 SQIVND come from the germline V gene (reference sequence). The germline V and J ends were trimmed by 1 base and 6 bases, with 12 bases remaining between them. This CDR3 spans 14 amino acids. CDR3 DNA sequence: TGTGCCAGTAGTATAGGTGAGCGCCCTGCTGAAGCTTTCTTT. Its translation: CASSIGERPAEAFF.

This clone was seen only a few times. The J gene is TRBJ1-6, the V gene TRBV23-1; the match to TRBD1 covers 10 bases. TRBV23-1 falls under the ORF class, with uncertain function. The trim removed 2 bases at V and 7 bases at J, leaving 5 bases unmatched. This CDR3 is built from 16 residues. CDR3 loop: CASSQTDRGRNSPLHF. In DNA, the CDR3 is TGCGCCAGCAGTCAAACAGACAGGGGGCGAAATTCACCCCTCCACTTT.

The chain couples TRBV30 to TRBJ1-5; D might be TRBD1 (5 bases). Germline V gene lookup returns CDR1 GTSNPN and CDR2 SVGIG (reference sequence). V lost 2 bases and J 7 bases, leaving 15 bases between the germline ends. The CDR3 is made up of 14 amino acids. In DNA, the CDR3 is TGTGCCTGGAGTCGGTCAGGGAGGCGCCAGCCCCAGCATTTT. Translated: CAWSRSGRRQPQHF.

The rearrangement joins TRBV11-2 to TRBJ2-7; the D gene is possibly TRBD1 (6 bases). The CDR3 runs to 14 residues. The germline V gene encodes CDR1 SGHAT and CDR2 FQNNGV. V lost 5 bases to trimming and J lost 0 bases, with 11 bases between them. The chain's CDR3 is CASSIQGSSYEQYF. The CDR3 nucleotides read TGTGCCAGCAGCATACAGGGAAGCTCCTACGAGCAGTACTTC.

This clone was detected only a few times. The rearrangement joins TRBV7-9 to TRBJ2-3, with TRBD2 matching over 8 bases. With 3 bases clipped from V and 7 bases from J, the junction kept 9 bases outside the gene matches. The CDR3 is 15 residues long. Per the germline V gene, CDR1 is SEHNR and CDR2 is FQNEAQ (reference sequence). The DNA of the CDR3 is TGTGCCAGCAGCTTCAGGGTAGCGGGAACAAATACGCAGTATTTT. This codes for CASSFRVAGTNTQYF.

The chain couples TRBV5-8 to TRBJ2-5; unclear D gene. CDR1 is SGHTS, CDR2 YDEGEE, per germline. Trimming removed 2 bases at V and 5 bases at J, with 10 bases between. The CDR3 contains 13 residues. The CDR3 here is CASSFSSRETQYF. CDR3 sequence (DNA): TGTGCCAGCAGCTTTTCTAGTCGGGAGACCCAGTACTTC. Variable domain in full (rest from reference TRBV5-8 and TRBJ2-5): EAGVTQSPTHLIKTRGQQATLRCSPISGHTSVYWYQQALGLGLQFLLWYDEGEERNRGNFPPRFSGRQFPNYSSELNVNALELEDSALYLCASSFSSRETQYFGPGTRLLVL.

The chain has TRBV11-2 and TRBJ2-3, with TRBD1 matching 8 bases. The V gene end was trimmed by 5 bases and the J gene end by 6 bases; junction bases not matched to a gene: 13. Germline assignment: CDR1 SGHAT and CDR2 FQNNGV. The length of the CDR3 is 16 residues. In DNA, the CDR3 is TGTGCCAGCAGCCGCCAAGGACAGGGCCTGGCGGATACGCAGTATTTT. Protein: CASSRQGQGLADTQYF.

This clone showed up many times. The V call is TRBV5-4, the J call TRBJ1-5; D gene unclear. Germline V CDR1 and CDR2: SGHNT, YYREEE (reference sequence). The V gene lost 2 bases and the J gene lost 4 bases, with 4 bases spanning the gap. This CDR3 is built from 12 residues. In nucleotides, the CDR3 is TGTGCCAGCAGCTTCGGGAATCAGCCCCAGCATTTT. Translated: CASSFGNQPQHF.

The CDR3 DNA reads as TGTGCCAGCAGCCTTTGGGGGAGGAATAATTCACCCCTCCACTTT. Protein product: CASSLWGRNNSPLHF. This chain uses TRBV7-2 with TRBJ1-6, with D perhaps matching TRBD1 (5 bases). The CDR3 is made up of 15 amino acids. Germline CDR1 and CDR2: SGHTA and FQGNSA. V lost 5 bases to trimming and J lost 5 bases, with 13 bases between them.

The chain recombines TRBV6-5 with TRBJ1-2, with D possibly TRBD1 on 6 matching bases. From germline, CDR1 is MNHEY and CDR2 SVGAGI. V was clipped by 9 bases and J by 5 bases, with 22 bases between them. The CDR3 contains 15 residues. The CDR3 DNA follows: TGTGCCAGTGAGAGAACCGTGACAGGCGATTATGGCTACACCTTC. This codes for CASERTVTGDYGYTF.

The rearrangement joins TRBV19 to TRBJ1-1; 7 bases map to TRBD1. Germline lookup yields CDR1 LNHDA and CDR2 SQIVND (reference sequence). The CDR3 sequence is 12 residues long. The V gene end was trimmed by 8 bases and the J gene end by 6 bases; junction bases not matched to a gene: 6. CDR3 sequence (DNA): TGTGCCAGTTTCTCCGGACAGGCTGAAGCTTTCTTT. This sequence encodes CASFSGQAEAFF.

In DNA, the CDR3 is TGTGCCAGCAGCCTCGCCATGGCAGGCCTAGCCAAAAACATTCAGTACTTC. This encodes CASSLAMAGLAKNIQYF. The chain recombines TRBV28 with TRBJ2-4, with D uncertain. Germline V gene data show CDR1 as MDHEN and CDR2 as SYDVKM. The CDR3 sequence is 17 residues long. The V end lost 6 bases, the J end lost 0 bases, and 18 bases lay between the germline ends.

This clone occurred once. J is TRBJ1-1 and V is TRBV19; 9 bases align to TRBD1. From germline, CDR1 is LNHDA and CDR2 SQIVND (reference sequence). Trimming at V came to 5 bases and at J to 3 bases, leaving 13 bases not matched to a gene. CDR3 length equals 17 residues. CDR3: CASSLHPGQGRDTEAFF. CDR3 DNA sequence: TGTGCCAGTAGTTTACACCCGGGACAGGGAAGGGACACTGAAGCTTTCTTT.

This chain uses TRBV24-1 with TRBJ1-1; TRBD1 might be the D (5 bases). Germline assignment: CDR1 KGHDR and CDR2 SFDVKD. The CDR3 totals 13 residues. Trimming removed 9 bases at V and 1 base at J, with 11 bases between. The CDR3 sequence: CATRRDWNTEAFF. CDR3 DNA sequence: TGTGCCACCCGCCGGGACTGGAACACTGAAGCTTTCTTT.

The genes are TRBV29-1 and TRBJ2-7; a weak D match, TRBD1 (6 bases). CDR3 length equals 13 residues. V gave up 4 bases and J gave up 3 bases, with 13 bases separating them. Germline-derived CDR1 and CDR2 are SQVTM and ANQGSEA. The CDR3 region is CSVGGQGNYEQYF. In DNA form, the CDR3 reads TGCAGCGTTGGGGGTCAGGGGAACTACGAGCAGTACTTC.